This TCR beta chain was identified in a study of graft-versus-host responses after intestinal transplantation. By share, this clone counts as medium-sized. Clones were sequenced by immunoSEQ multiplex PCR, and TCRdb holds only the in-frame ones, with some missing. Here the sample spans 5,100 or so clones, approximately 25% being singletons. Responders (about 200,000, CFSE-labeled) were co-plated with about 200,000 irradiated, violet-dye-labeled stimulators. The responders that had proliferated, CFSE-low CD3+CD4+ and CD3+CD8+ cells, were sorted after the reaction. V was clipped by 2 bases and J by 8 bases; unmatched bases: 2. Germline V lookup: CDR1 SGHRS, CDR2 YFSETQ. The CDR3 runs 13 residues. Broader study findings: Allograft clonal ratios (graft-versus-host to host-versus-graft) were high in patients who had graft-donor T cell macrochimerism.

The TCR was taken from a human patient who was an organ donor for intestinal transplantation. The rearrangement links TRBV5-1 to TRBJ1-4; 8 bases agree with TRBD1. The material was alloreactive CD4+ T cells from a mixed lymphocyte reaction culture, obtained before transplantation. Subset meaning: CFSE-low proliferating T cells sorted from roughly six-day pre-transplant mixed lymphocyte reaction (GvH or HvG direction). In nucleotides, the CDR3 is TGCGCCAGCAGCTTTTCAGGGGGCGAAAAACTGTTTTTT. Its translation is CASSFSGGEKLFF.